This note documents a single T cell receptor (beta chain) sequence. Its antigen is not yet known. No qualities accompany the bases; no much larger clone lies one base away. Libraries were prepared through the immunoSEQ multiplex PCR assay. For the multiplex PCR, a mixture combining 60 forward primers for TCR Vbeta segments and 13 reverse primers for TCR Jbeta segments was used. The CDR3 region of rearranged TCR beta genes was amplified from genomic DNA with a multiplex PCR assay. The Illumina HiSeq System was used to sequence the amplified TCR beta libraries as 87-base-pair reads. The original methods were these. A later analysis tallied approximately 87 million unique TCR beta chains across the 666 repertoires, and some 10 million of those chains were shared by two or more donors. Raw reads were error-corrected and collapsed into unique sequences by a nearest-neighbor algorithm in which closely related sequences were merged to remove PCR and sequencing errors. Alignment of CDR3 sequences to IMGT reference sequences was used to assign V, D and J gene segments. For a sequence to be retained, a match of at least six nucleotides was required to both a V gene segment and a J gene segment. Rearrangements were called productive when the CDR3 lacked stop codons and stayed in frame with V and J; all others were non-productive. CDR3 was defined by IMGT convention, running from the second conserved V-encoded cysteine to the conserved J-encoded phenylalanine. Sequences without an unambiguous match to a single V gene segment were excluded from the earlier analysis of a few hundred of the donors. In an earlier analysis of 587 of the donors, a V segment was called functional when productive rearrangements were above 56.7%, and segregating when the standard deviation between donors exceeded 5%. A statistical classification framework was built to diagnose cytomegalovirus status from the catalog of TCR beta chain sequences. In a later analysis, TCR nucleotide sequences were compared against IMGT/GENE-DB human TR gene sequences so that V and J genes could be assigned. In a later analysis, CDR3 sequences and most-parsimonious VDJ recombination scenarios were assigned using the TCRdist pipeline. In a later analysis, each TCR beta chain was defined by its CDR3 amino acid sequence together with its V-gene family, and reads lacking a unique V-gene family were excluded. As a way to deal with suspected cross-contamination and a sequencing artifact, a later analysis dropped hundreds of nucleotide sequences that were highly shared and had low generation probability. In a later analysis, a clonal expansion index for each public chain was calculated from normalized within-repertoire ranks of inferred template counts. A later analysis computed generation probabilities with a VDJ recombination model fitted to out-of-frame rearrangements, and checked the results against IGoR. A later analysis scored TCR-TCR, TCR-HLA and TCR-CMV co-occurrence with hypergeometric tests, applying a repertoire-size bias correction to TCR pairs. To estimate false discovery rates, a later analysis permuted the HLA or CMV assignments 20 times. In a later analysis, co-occurring TCRs were grouped using DBSCAN, and TCRdist sequence similarity was added for clustering within HLA-allele-positive subsets. Repertoires with fewer than 30,000 or more than 120,000 public chains were left out of co-occurrence clustering, as were five repertoires with anomalous nucleotide sharing. This immuneACCESS table, as held by TCRdb, lists in-frame sequences with V and J called but not all clones. Of the missing ones, under half trace to an unresolved V gene in checked studies; the others have no known cause. V, J and clone size reflect that table, while D and trimming were determined from the DNA. For this sample there are about 89,000 clones; 60% to 70% appear just once. The ten largest clonotypes hold under 8% of the sample.

The data belong to a study of cytomegalovirus exposure and HLA in healthy donors (TCRdb year 2017). The study in broad terms: In an earlier analysis of roughly 500 of the donors, about 260 Gb of sequence data and 90 million to 130 million unique TCR beta sequences from 150 million to 200 million T cells were reported. Approximately 300 gigabases of sequencing data and roughly 80 million unique TCR sequences made up an early release that covered several hundred HLA-typed donors. Among the roughly 400 genotyped donors, about 83% belonged to the genetic ancestry cluster associated with self-reported Caucasian donors. The study aimed to test whether signatures of past pathogen exposure could be identified by cataloging public T cell receptors. The study profiled the T cell repertoires of approximately 700 subjects by immunosequencing and related them to cytomegalovirus serostatus. In addition to the first cohort of 666 subjects, a separate validation cohort of 120 different subjects was used. To predict cytomegalovirus infection status, the study combined high-throughput TCR immunosequencing, statistical association of individual TCRs with disease status, and machine learning. A later analysis re-examined previously published TCR beta repertoires from roughly 650 donors and added high-resolution HLA genotyping to investigate patterns of TCR occurrence. Rather than using new phenotypic data, the later analysis identified candidate immune exposures from TCR beta sequences and from how often those sequences occurred across donors. An earlier analysis of about 620 of the donors applied high-throughput TCR beta sequencing to assess whether each TCR beta V gene segment acted as functional or pseudogenic. Alongside the repertoire data, information on donor age, sex, ethnicity and CMV serostatus was compiled. A later genetic analysis took genome-wide SNP genotypes for about 60% of the roughly 670 donors and used that subset as a discovery cohort. All discovery cohort repertoires had been generated using a single sequencing platform. HLA typing included class I and class II loci at four-digit resolution. The number of donors typed differed by locus, with about 620-630 for A, B, C, DRB1 and DQB1, roughly 520 for DQA1, over 600 for DPA1, and some 450 for DPB1. Four or five DR-DQ haplotypes were handled as single units for association and clustering because linkage in the cohort was strong. On average, around 240,000 unique TCR beta nucleotide sequences were sequenced per donor among several hundred genotyped donors of the cohort, with around 19% of those sequences being non-productive.

The cohort was made up of 666 healthy bone marrow donors. At the time of sampling, every cohort member was nominally healthy, though immune exposures that went unrecorded were likely present. The donor tested CMV seronegative and was one of the 352 seronegative cohort members. A peripheral blood sample was provided by each donor, and peripheral blood mononuclear cells were used for TCR beta sequencing. The Qiagen DNeasy Blood Extraction Kit was used to extract genomic DNA from the blood cell samples. Beyond this particular receptor, the publication reports: Because counts were too low, around 17 rarely observed V segments, including chromosome 9 orphons, were left out of the earlier analysis of approximately 580 of the donors. According to a later analysis, most CMV-associated TCR beta chains appeared to be HLA-restricted, and the HLA associations seemed to be driven largely by CMV exposure. The presence/absence analyses assumed that sequencing depth was roughly uniform across donors, and that assumption may not be true. Most TCR sequences were observed very rarely across donors, whereas some public TCRs were present in many individuals. Because some donors lacked HLA typing at each locus, the association tests relied only on the typed subset. Cytomegalovirus status was reported to be diagnosed by the classifier with high specificity and sensitivity in both the original and validation cohorts. An earlier analysis of some 560 of the donors showed that most TCR beta V segments appeared in productive rearrangements either about 87% or about 30% of the time, which broadly matched IMGT annotations. A group of highly shared sequence variants was considered likely to be a technical artifact of the sequencing pipeline. In a later analysis, the rate of TCR association differed among HLA loci, with DRB1 alleles having the most associated TCRs and HLA-C alleles having the fewest. The only immune exposure information available for the cohort was CMV serostatus. A later genetic analysis associated a missense DCLRE1C variant with V-gene and J-gene trimming of TCR beta chains, and an independent cohort replicated the association. Because the 87-base-pair reads could not distinguish some IMGT-functional V segments, including TRBV6-2 and TRBV6-3, those segments were excluded. A further reported finding was that TCR beta sequences accurately predicted the HLA-A and HLA-B alleles for most subjects in the first cohort. Linkage disequilibrium might explain the correlated functional status among segregating V segments, but an unknown experimental factor could not be excluded. In a later genetic analysis, fewer N-insertions in productive TCRs were reported among donors in an Asian-associated ancestry cluster than the approximately 710-donor mean. At a false discovery rate of 0.05, a later analysis linked fewer than 20,000 TCR beta sequences to specific HLA alleles. In vitro tests confirmed that a few of the cytomegalovirus-associated TCR beta chains recognize cytomegalovirus antigens. In a later analysis, several top co-occurrence clusters were reported to appear linked to parvovirus B19, influenza, CMV and Epstein-Barr virus. Compared with equally common non-associated chains, HLA-associated TCR beta chains in a later analysis were more clonally expanded and had lower generation probabilities. Only TCR beta chains were sequenced in this cohort, and the absence of alpha or paired-chain data limited detectable features. Strong co-occurrence of HLA alleles, especially DR and DQ, made assigning TCR associations to individual alleles difficult. According to the authors, the approach could potentially be generalized to other disease states and immunological phenotypes. The study gave a list of more than 150 TCR beta chains associated with cytomegalovirus.

The V and J ends are trimmed by 4 bases and 0 bases, leaving 10 bases between them. From cysteine to phenylalanine, the CDR3 is 15 amino acids long. Only the CDR3 part of the read is kept: 45 bases, read in frame from the first base. CDR1 and CDR2 are read off the germline V gene as MDHEN and SYDVKM. The source material was PBMCs. This receptor chain uses TRBV28 and TRBJ1-3; matching of 6 bases hints at TRBD1 as the D gene. The clonotype was recovered from a woman aged 30 to 39 in good health and CMV-seronegative. Read as DNA, the sequence is TGTGCCAGCAGTTCGAGGGGGTCCTCTGGAAACACCATATATTTT. Its translation reads: CASSSRGSSGNTIYF.